The 20 T cell receptor beta chains reported below all come from one sample, sequenced in a study of blood T cell repertoires in COVID-19 (dated by TCRdb to the early 2020s). Libraries were prepared through the immunoSEQ multiplex PCR assay. In TCRdb, the immuneACCESS table is reduced to in-frame sequences with V and J assigned. These tables do not hold every clone; where another copy was compared, an unresolved V gene accounts for under half, and the others remain unexplained. The table for this sample lists 130,000 to 150,000 clones; roughly 85% of them were counted only once. Of the sample, 8% is held by the ten largest clones. The sequenced sample consisted of peripheral blood. All receptors come from a woman aged 55-75 years with COVID-19, enrolled during active disease.

The V and J genes are TRBV19 and TRBJ1-6; the match to TRBD1 covers 7 bases. The V gene end was trimmed by 4 bases and the J gene end by 7 bases; junction bases not matched to a gene: 7. This CDR3 spans 15 amino acids. From germline, CDR1 is LNHDA and CDR2 SQIVND (reference sequence). CDR3 amino acids: CASSTVAGGNSPLHF. DNA for the CDR3: TGTGCCAGTAGTACGGTCGCAGGGGGAAATTCACCCCTCCACTTT.

The chain couples TRBV9 to TRBJ2-6, with 7 bases lining up with TRBD2. CDR3 size: 20 residues. Germline V lookup: CDR1 SGDLS, CDR2 YYNGEE. The ends lost 0 bases at V and 1 base at J; junction bases unmatched: 13. The CDR3 DNA reads as TGTGCCAGCAGCGTAGTGTCCAGCGGGGAGGGTGAATCTGGGGCCAACGTCCTGACTTTC. The encoded protein is CASSVVSSGEGESGANVLTF.

This chain connects TRBV27 to TRBJ2-2; D may be TRBD2 (6 bases). This CDR3 contains 16 residues. In germline, CDR1 is MNHEY, CDR2 SMNVEV (reference sequence). Trimming pared 6 bases from V and 5 bases from J, leaving 19 bases between. The CDR3 sequence is CASSSPGTLITGELFF. The CDR3 DNA reads TGTGCCAGCAGCTCCCCCGGGACTCTTATTACCGGGGAGCTGTTTTTT.

The chain combines TRBV6-5 with TRBJ2-5, with TRBD1 matching 8 bases. V was pared by 8 bases and J by 1 base, with 3 bases of the junction left unmatched. Germline CDR1 is MNHEY and CDR2 is SVGAGI. The CDR3 covers 13 residues. In nucleotides, the CDR3 is TGTGCCAGCCGGACAGGGATCCAAGAGACCCAGTACTTC. It translates to CASRTGIQETQYF.

This rearrangement joins TRBV5-4 to TRBJ2-1, with a possible D match to TRBD2 (6 bases). Per the germline V gene, CDR1 is SGHNT and CDR2 is YYREEE (reference sequence). V was shortened by 5 bases and J by 1 base, with 13 bases between the two germline ends. The CDR3 sequence is 15 residues long. The DNA of the CDR3 is TGTGCCAGCAGGTCGGACTATCTATCCTACAATGAGCAGTTCTTC. Amino acid sequence: CASRSDYLSYNEQFF.

This clone was observed a handful of times. V and J are TRBV10-1 and TRBJ1-1; 10 bases align to TRBD1. This CDR3 has 14 amino acids. CDR1 is WNHNN, CDR2 SYGVQD, per germline (reference sequence). The J segment lost 3 bases and the V segment lost 5 bases, leaving 3 bases of the junction unmatched. In nucleotides, the CDR3 is TGCGCCAGCAGTAGGGACAGGGGTGACACTGAAGCTTTCTTT. Residues: CASSRDRGDTEAFF.

The V and J genes are TRBV19 and TRBJ2-7, with 8 bases fitting TRBD2. This CDR3 has 14 residues. Germline V gene lookup returns CDR1 LNHDA and CDR2 SQIVND (reference sequence). After removal of 6 bases from V and 0 bases from J, the junction contained 4 bases not matched to a gene. Here the CDR3 DNA reads TGTGCCAGTAGCGTAGCGGGGAGCTCCTACGAGCAGTACTTC. This sequence encodes CASSVAGSSYEQYF.

The rearrangement links TRBV21-1 to TRBJ1-1. TRBV21-1 is labeled a pseudogene. This CDR3 spans 15 amino acids. This chain's CDR3 is CASSKGVREVTEAFF. The CDR3 nucleotides read TGTGCCAGCAGCAAAGGGGTGAGGGAGGTTACTGAAGCTTTCTTT.

This chain joins TRBV19 and TRBJ1-2; possible D gene TRBD1, 6 bases. CDR1 is LNHDA and CDR2 is SQIVND in the germline V gene (reference sequence). CDR3 length: 14 amino acids. The V and J ends lost 6 bases and 3 bases respectively, with 14 bases between them. CDR3 sequence (DNA): TGTGCCAGTAGCATCGCACGGACAGACTATGGCTACACCTTC. It is translated as CASSIARTDYGYTF.

This clone has more than one count but fewer than ten. V usage is TRBV6-2 or TRBV6-3 and J usage is TRBJ1-4; 10 bases fit TRBD1. V dropped 0 bases and J dropped 8; count of bases not matched to a gene: 6. Germline CDR1 MNHEY, CDR2 SVGEGT. The CDR3 has 16 residues. The CDR3, as DNA: TGTGCCAGCAGTTACTCGACGGGACAGGGGCTCGAAAAACTGTTTTTT. Its protein product is CASSYSTGQGLEKLFF.

The V gene is TRBV5-5, the J gene TRBJ2-1, with 8 bases aligning to TRBD2. V lost 1 base, J lost 4 bases, and 4 bases stayed unmatched. Per germline, CDR1 SGHKS and CDR2 YYEKEE (reference sequence). The CDR3 totals 15 residues. CDR3 nucleotides: TGTGCCAGCAGCTTGTTAGCGGGGCTATACAATGAGCAGTTCTTC. Translating it yields CASSLLAGLYNEQFF.

The chain joins TRBV10-3 to TRBJ1-2; 7 positions match TRBD1. Unmatched junction bases numbered 5, after V lost 6 bases and J lost 1 base. The CDR3 loop spans 14 amino acids. Germline CDR1 reads ENHRY; CDR2 reads SYGVKD. CDR3 residues: CAIRTGSSNYGYTF. The CDR3 DNA reads TGTGCCATCAGGACAGGGTCCAGTAACTATGGCTACACCTTC.

The chain employs TRBV27 and TRBJ2-3; 15 positions match TRBD2. Germline V CDR1 and CDR2: MNHEY, SMNVEV (reference sequence). J lost 0 bases, V lost 7 bases, and 8 bases had no gene match. This CDR3 has 18 amino acids. The CDR3 sequence: CASTPGLAGGDSTDTQYF. The CDR3, as DNA: TGTGCCAGCACCCCCGGACTAGCGGGGGGGGATAGCACAGATACGCAGTATTTT.

The chain is built from TRBV3-1 (or the pseudogene TRBV3-2) and TRBJ1-1, with TRBD1 as a possible D gene (6 bases). CDR1 LGHDT and CDR2 YNNKEL come from the germline V gene (reference sequence). V was clipped by 3 bases and J by 4 bases, with 12 bases between them. The CDR3 contains 14 residues. In nucleotides, the CDR3 is TGTGCCAGCAGCCAGGGACACTCTGGCACTGAAGCTTTCTTT. This codes for CASSQGHSGTEAFF.

The rearrangement uses TRBV6-5 and TRBJ1-5, with a tentative D call TRBD1 (6 bases). The CDR3 is made up of 16 amino acids. Germline lookup yields CDR1 MNHEY and CDR2 SVGAGI. The V end was cut by 0 bases, the J end by 2 bases, with 11 bases between. The DNA for the CDR3 is TGTGCCAGCAGTTACTCTTGGACAGTCGGCAATCAGCCCCAGCATTTT. This translates into CASSYSWTVGNQPQHF.

The genes are TRBV4-3 and TRBJ2-1, with a tentative D call TRBD1 (5 bases). V lost 4 bases to trimming and J lost 2 bases, with 12 bases between them. This CDR3 is built from 15 residues. CDR1 is LGHNA, CDR2 YSLEER, per germline. The CDR3 DNA follows: TGCGCCAGCAGCCCAACAGGTTTCGCCTACAATGAGCAGTTCTTC. This codes for CASSPTGFAYNEQFF.

The chain has TRBV3-1 (or the pseudogene TRBV3-2) and TRBJ2-3; D not resolved. V was trimmed by 3 bases and J by 2 bases, leaving 15 bases between them. There are 16 residues in the CDR3. Germline V gives CDR1 LGHDT, CDR2 YNNKEL (reference sequence). CDR3 region: CASSQVSVAATDTQYF. The CDR3 DNA sequence: TGTGCCAGCAGCCAGGTTTCTGTTGCGGCCACAGATACGCAGTATTTT.

The CDR3 spells CASSQRLAGGELFF. CDR3 nucleotide sequence: TGTGCCAGCAGCCAGAGGCTAGCGGGCGGGGAGCTGTTTTTT. The chain recombines TRBV14 with TRBJ2-2; TRBD2 agrees at 8 bases. J lost 7 bases, V lost 3 bases, and 4 bases had no gene match. Germline loops: CDR1 SGHDN, CDR2 FVKESK. The CDR3 extends over 14 amino acids.

This chain connects TRBV19 to TRBJ2-5, with a tentative D call TRBD1 (6 bases). The CDR3 is 17 amino acids. In germline, CDR1 is LNHDA, CDR2 SQIVND (reference sequence). V lost 4 bases to trimming and J lost 7 bases, with 25 bases between them. The CDR3 is CASSNPQDRLVRATQYF. The CDR3 region has the DNA TGTGCCAGTAGTAACCCTCAAGACAGGCTCGTACGGGCGACCCAGTACTTC.

A few counts support this clone. V gene TRBV10-3 combines with J gene TRBJ2-1; TRBD2 agrees at 10 bases. Germline values: CDR1 ENHRY, CDR2 SYGVKD. The CDR3 covers 20 residues. Trimming took 2 bases from V and 6 from J; bases not matched to a gene: 19. CDR3 coding DNA: TGTGCCATCAGTGAGGGGGACAGCCGTCCAGCGGGGGGGTACAGCAATGAGCAGTTCTTC. It translates to CAISEGDSRPAGGYSNEQFF.